These 14 T cell receptor beta chains share one sample of origin, sequenced in a study of T cell repertoires in cytomegalovirus infection. Their specific antigens are unknown. TCRdb re-derived calls from the reads in MiXCR, one entry per CDR3 protein. The sample has under 450,000 distinct CDR3 sequences, about 35% seen once. Material: cultured PBMCs, obtained from culture after CMV antigen stimulation. The receptors originated from a human donor in good health (CMV status not recorded). Some clones in this sample may be carry-over from other donors' samples.

This clonotype was seen a handful of times. The chain couples TRBV11-3 to TRBJ1-4; the D is unclear. The V gene lost 3 bases and the J gene lost 8 bases, with 13 bases spanning the gap. The CDR3 has 14 amino acids. Germline V gene data show CDR1 as SGHNT and CDR2 as YENEEA. Written as DNA, the CDR3 is TGTGCCAGCAGCTTTGGGCACAGTGACGAAAAACTGTTTTTT. It translates to CASSFGHSDEKLFF.

The V call is TRBV7-9, the J call TRBJ2-5; D remains unclear. This CDR3 comprises 14 residues. Germline CDR1 SEHNR, CDR2 FQNEAQ (reference sequence). The V end was cut by 5 bases, the J end by 5 bases, with 15 bases between. CDR3 nucleotide sequence: TGTGCCAGCAGCCCTAAGGAGAGTACGGAGACCCAGTACTTC. It codes for CASSPKESTETQYF.

The V and J genes are TRBV4-1 and TRBJ2-7; 8 bases map to TRBD2. From germline, CDR1 is MGHRA and CDR2 YSYEKL. Trimming took 3 bases from V and 0 from J; bases not matched to a gene: 4. The CDR3 sequence is 15 residues long. CDR3 loop: CASSHLSGTSYEQYF. The CDR3, as DNA: TGCGCCAGCAGCCACCTTAGCGGGACCTCCTACGAGCAGTACTTC.

This clonotype was counted between two and nine times. This chain joins TRBV7-8 and TRBJ2-3; 8 bases match TRBD2. CDR1 and CDR2 (germline): SGHVS, FQNEAQ. V was pared by 2 bases and J by 5 bases, with 9 bases of the junction left unmatched. The CDR3 totals 16 residues. Written as DNA, the CDR3 is TGTGCCAGCAGCTTATTGACAGCGGGAGTTTTAGATACGCAGTATTTT. The encoded protein is CASSLLTAGVLDTQYF.

This clonotype was counted a few times. The CDR3 bases are TGTGCCAGCAGTTCTTGGACAGTTGCAACTAATGAAAAACTGTTTTTT. This gives the protein CASSSWTVATNEKLFF. This chain uses TRBV28 with TRBJ1-4; weak D call: TRBD1 (6 bases). The CDR3 loop spans 16 amino acids. CDR1 is MDHEN and CDR2 is SYDVKM in the germline V gene. V lost 4 bases to trimming and J lost 0 bases, with 12 bases between them.

The chain is built from TRBV11-2 and TRBJ2-1; D unclear. The CDR3 has 13 residues. The V and J ends lost 0 bases and 7 bases respectively, with 7 bases between them. Per germline, CDR1 SGHAT and CDR2 FQNNGV. In DNA form, the CDR3 reads TGTGCCAGCAGCTTAGATGGTCGTAATGAGCAGTTCTTC. As protein: CASSLDGRNEQFF. Full variable domain (remainder filled in from reference TRBV11-2 and TRBJ2-1): EAGVAQSPRYKIIEKRQSVAFWCNPISGHATLYWYQQILGQGPKLLIQFQNNGVVDDSQLPKDRFSAERLKGVDSTLKIQPAKLEDSAVYLCASSLDGRNEQFFGPGTRLTVL.

The J gene is TRBJ2-3, the V gene TRBV28; D remains ambiguous. Deletions cut 8 bases from V and 4 bases from J, with 7 bases between. CDR3 length: 11 residues. CDR1 and CDR2 from the germline V gene are MDHEN and SYDVKM. Here the CDR3 reads CASHSPDTQYF. The DNA for the CDR3 is TGTGCCAGCCATTCGCCAGATACGCAGTATTTT.

The V and J genes are TRBV28 and TRBJ2-5; 7 nucleotides agree with TRBD1. Unmatched junction bases numbered 7, after V lost 2 bases and J lost 4 bases. Germline assignment: CDR1 MDHEN and CDR2 SYDVKM. The CDR3 covers 15 residues. CDR3 loop: CASSLNRGGVETQYF. Here the CDR3 DNA reads TGTGCCAGCAGTTTAAACAGGGGTGGGGTAGAGACCCAGTACTTC. Full variable domain (rest looked up from reference TRBV28 and TRBJ2-5): DVKVTQSSRYLVKRTGEKVFLECVQDMDHENMFWYRQDPGLGLRLIYFSYDVKMKEKGDIPEGYSVSREKKERFSLILESASTNQTSMYLCASSLNRGGVETQYFGPGTRLLVL.

The chain carries TRBV6-2 or TRBV6-3 and TRBJ2-2; D is unclear. V shed 0 bases and J shed 6 bases, with 8 bases lying between them. CDR3 size: 14 residues. Germline V CDR1 and CDR2: MNHEY, SVGEGT. The CDR3 nucleotides read TGTGCCAGCAGTTACTCGTCTGCACCCGGGGAGCTGTTTTTT. Translated, it gives CASSYSSAPGELFF.

In this sample, this clonotype turned up a few times. The chain combines TRBV28 with TRBJ2-5; D uncertain. The CDR3 has 11 residues. V was cut by 6 bases and J by 7 bases, with 9 bases left in between. The germline V gene encodes CDR1 MDHEN and CDR2 SYDVKM. The CDR3 here is CASRDARTQYF. The CDR3 coding sequence is TGTGCCAGCAGAGACGCGAGGACCCAGTACTTC.

This clonotype has more than one count but fewer than ten. The rearrangement uses TRBV7-6 and TRBJ2-7; the match to TRBD2 covers 10 bases. Per the germline V gene, CDR1 is SGHVS and CDR2 is FNYEAQ. With V trimmed by 4 bases and J by 2 bases, 8 bases remained unmatched. The CDR3 runs 16 residues. The CDR3 region is CASSSILAGVTYEQYF. In nucleotides, the CDR3 is TGTGCCAGCAGCTCGATCCTAGCGGGAGTCACCTACGAGCAGTACTTC. Variable domain in full (rest from reference TRBV7-6 and TRBJ2-7): GAGVSQSPRYKVTKRGQDVALRCDPISGHVSLYWYRQALGQGPEFLTYFNYEAQQDKSGLPNDRFSAERPEGSISTLTIQRTEQRDSAMYRCASSSILAGVTYEQYFGPGTRLTVT.

The genes are TRBV6-2 or TRBV6-3 and TRBJ2-1; maybe TRBD2 (6 bases). The germline gives CDR1 MNHEY, CDR2 SVGEGT. V lost 3 bases, J lost 7 bases, and 19 bases lay in between. This CDR3 region has 16 residues. CDR3 in DNA: TGTGCCAGCAGTTATCTCGGGGGTAGCGGAAGAAATGAGCAGTTCTTC. It specifies CASSYLGGSGRNEQFF.

This chain connects TRBV30 to TRBJ2-5; D unresolved. This CDR3 is 13 amino acids long. Deletions cut 1 base from V and 4 bases from J, with 10 bases between. Germline V lookup: CDR1 GTSNPN, CDR2 SVGIG (reference sequence). This CDR3 reads CAWSGGHGETQYF. The CDR3 bases are TGTGCCTGGAGTGGTGGGCATGGAGAGACCCAGTACTTC.

A few counts support this clonotype. This rearrangement joins TRBV28 to TRBJ2-1; 12 bases are shared with TRBD2. The germline V gene encodes CDR1 MDHEN and CDR2 SYDVKM. V lost 9 bases to trimming and J lost 9 bases; unmatched junction nucleotides: 9. This CDR3 has 14 amino acids. CDR3 sequence reads: CASVLAGGPREQFF. CDR3 DNA: TGTGCCAGTGTTCTAGCGGGAGGGCCTCGTGAGCAGTTCTTC. Full variable domain (missing parts from reference TRBV28 and TRBJ2-1): DVKVTQSSRYLVKRTGEKVFLECVQDMDHENMFWYRQDPGLGLRLIYFSYDVKMKEKGDIPEGYSVSREKKERFSLILESASTNQTSMYLCASVLAGGPREQFFGPGTRLTVL.